What follows are 10 T cell receptor beta chains derived from one specimen sequenced in a study of cytomegalovirus exposure and HLA in healthy donors. A multiplex PCR was run with 60 Vbeta primers and 13 Jbeta primers. Libraries were prepared by immunoSEQ multiplex PCR; TCRdb keeps only in-frame clonotypes and omits some of them. The sample contains some 150,000 clones, 80% to 90% of which appear only once. Sample: PBMCs. The receptors here all came from a woman aged 25 to 45 in good health and CMV-seronegative.

This chain joins TRBV6-5 and TRBJ2-1; the D gene is possibly TRBD2 (5 bases). Trimming left V 5 bases short and J 8 bases short, with 16 bases between. The CDR3 runs to 14 residues. Germline lookup yields CDR1 MNHEY and CDR2 SVGAGI. CDR3 residues: CASSGLLPWDEQFF. The CDR3 DNA reads as TGTGCCAGCAGTGGACTCCTACCTTGGGATGAGCAGTTCTTC.

The chain has TRBV14 and TRBJ1-1, with D unclear. This CDR3 is 15 amino acids long. From germline, CDR1 is SGHDN and CDR2 FVKESK. With 4 bases removed from V and 1 base from J, the gap between germline ends came to 13 bases. The CDR3 sequence is CASSPIPHRNTEAFF. CDR3 DNA: TGTGCCAGCAGCCCCATCCCCCACAGGAACACTGAAGCTTTCTTT.

The rearrangement links TRBV5-1 to TRBJ2-5; the match to TRBD2 covers 8 bases. CDR1 and CDR2 from the germline V gene are SGHRS and YFSETQ. The CDR3 is made up of 16 amino acids. V lost 6 bases, J lost 4 bases, and 14 bases stayed unmatched. CDR3 nucleotide sequence: TGCGCCAGCACCCTTCTTAACGGGGGGGCTTTAGAGACCCAGTACTTC. This gives the protein CASTLLNGGALETQYF.

The rearrangement joins TRBV18 to TRBJ1-2; D is unclear. V was trimmed by 5 bases and J by 0 bases, leaving 10 bases between them. Germline lookup yields CDR1 KGHSH and CDR2 LQKENI. This CDR3 is built from 14 residues. This CDR3 reads CASSANQANYGYTF. CDR3 bases: TGTGCCAGCTCAGCGAATCAAGCTAACTATGGCTACACCTTC.

The rearrangement joins TRBV30 to TRBJ1-1, with D hard to call. This CDR3 contains 13 residues. Germline V CDR1 and CDR2: GTSNPN, SVGIG (reference sequence). V was cut by 2 bases and J by 4 bases, with 11 bases left in between. The CDR3 sequence is CAWSFEFSTEAFF. In DNA, the CDR3 is TGTGCCTGGAGTTTCGAATTTAGCACTGAAGCTTTCTTT.

The chain combines TRBV15 with TRBJ2-1; tentatively, D is TRBD2 (5 bases). Per germline, CDR1 LNHNV and CDR2 YYDKDF (reference sequence). Deletions cut 4 bases from V and 2 bases from J, with 9 bases between. This CDR3 comprises 14 residues. This CDR3 reads CATSKAATYNEQFF. In DNA form, the CDR3 reads TGTGCCACCAGCAAAGCGGCAACCTACAATGAGCAGTTCTTC.

This clone was recorded only once. The gene calls are TRBV6-6 and TRBJ2-7, with TRBD1 identical over 7 bases. Germline lookup yields CDR1 MNHNY and CDR2 SVGAGI (reference sequence). The CDR3 loop spans 14 amino acids. Trimming took 1 base from V and 2 from J; bases not matched to a gene: 2. The CDR3 DNA follows: TGTGCCAGCAGTTACTTGACAGGGACCTACGAGCAGTACTTC. Translating gives CASSYLTGTYEQYF.

Only a few counts were recorded for this clone. The chain couples TRBV12-5 to TRBJ1-1; 7 bases map to TRBD1. Germline V lookup: CDR1 LGHNT, CDR2 FRNRAP. CDR3 length equals 13 residues. V was pared by 6 bases and J by 3 bases, with 4 bases of the junction left unmatched. For the CDR3, the DNA is TGTGCTAGTGGCTTCACAGGGGACACTGAAGCTTTCTTT. Translating it yields CASGFTGDTEAFF.

The chain combines TRBV5-1 with TRBJ2-5; the D gene is possibly TRBD1 (5 bases). Trimming removed 5 bases from V and 5 bases from J, with 19 bases in between. The CDR3 spans 15 residues. CDR1 and CDR2 from the germline V gene are SGHRS and YFSETQ. As DNA, the CDR3 is TGCGCCAGCAGTCCCCAGCAGGGTTTTAGGGAGACCCAGTACTTC. It codes for CASSPQQGFRETQYF. The full variable domain, completed using reference TRBV5-1 and TRBJ2-5, is KAGVTQTPRYLIKTRGQQVTLSCSPISGHRSVSWYQQTPGQGLQFLFEYFSETQRNKGNFPGRFSGRQFSNSRSEMNVSTLELGDSALYLCASSPQQGFRETQYFGPGTRLLVL.

This clone is a singleton in its sample. The V and J genes are TRBV29-1 and TRBJ2-3, with a weak D call TRBD2 (6 bases). The germline gives CDR1 SQVTM, CDR2 ANQGSEA. The CDR3 has 13 amino acids. Trimming pared 1 base from V and 1 base from J, leaving 6 bases between. The CDR3 region has the DNA TGCAGCGTTGAAGGGGGGGGCACAGATACGCAGTATTTT. This sequence encodes CSVEGGGTDTQYF.